These T cell receptor beta chains were read from a single sample in a study of T cell clones after liver transplantation. The repertoire was sequenced with immunoSEQ multiplex PCR; TCRdb's copy has only in-frame clones and lacks some. Here the sample spans nearly 55,000 clones, roughly 84% being singletons. The specimen comprised CD4+ T cells from blood, sampled before liver transplant. These receptors were obtained from a human donor who received a liver transplant. CDR3s include the opening cysteine and the closing phenylalanine or tryptophan. Each record gives: D gene, clone size, J gene, V gene, CDR3 DNA, CDR3 protein. The D gene is left open where the match is weak. Some rows have no size entry. The others give once, few or many, or a class for an expanded clone.

NA,NA,TRBJ1-1,TRBV7-9,TGTGCCAGCAGCAAAGGGATCACCGACGGACCTGAAGCTTTCTTT,CASSKGITDGPEAFF
NA,NA,TRBJ1-1,TRBV7-3,TGTGCCAGCAGCTTACAAGAGAACACTGAAGCTTTCTTT,CASSLQENTEAFF
NA,NA,TRBJ2-7,TRBV19,TGTGCCAGTAGTATTTATACAGCGGAGAGCTCCTACGAGCAGTACTTC,CASSIYTAESSYEQYF
TRBD1,NA,TRBJ2-1,TRBV7-2,TGTGCCAGCAGCTTAGGGACAGGGAACGAAAATGAGCAGTTCTTC,CASSLGTGNENEQFF
TRBD2,once,TRBJ2-6,TRBV5-1,TGCGCCAGCAGCTCGAGCGGGGCTGGGGCCAACGTCCTGACTTTC,CASSSSGAGANVLTF
TRBD1,NA,TRBJ2-7,TRBV7-9,TGTGCCAGCAGCTTAGGGGGGACAGGGAACGAGCAGTACTTC,CASSLGGTGNEQYF
NA,once,TRBJ2-7,TRBV2,TGTGCCAGCAGGGAAACCGGGACTCCCTTTTACTTC,CASRETGTPFYF
NA,NA,TRBJ2-3,TRBV10-1,TGCGCCAGCAGTGAGGGAGCTCACCACACAGATACGCAGTATTTT,CASSEGAHHTDTQYF
NA,NA,TRBJ2-1,TRBV28,TGTGCCGGGGGGACCCCGAATGAGCAGTTCTTC,CAGGTPNEQFF
NA,NA,TRBJ2-1,TRBV5-1,TGCGCCAGCGGCTTGGCCCAGGGTAGTGCCAATGAGCAGTTCTTC,CASGLAQGSANEQFF